The clone carrying this T cell receptor (beta chain) was recorded many times. V was pared by 1 base and J by 11 bases, with 14 bases between. The germline V gene encodes CDR1 MNHNS and CDR2 SASEGT. The CDR3 contains 13 residues. The sample is drawn from a study of early T cells in non-severe SARS-CoV-2 infection. A single record per CDR3 protein comes from TCRdb applying MiXCR to the 5' RACE reads. The sample yields 50,000 to 65,000 distinct CDR3 sequences, about 11% seen once. The chain combines TRBV6-1 with TRBJ1-1; a possible D gene is TRBD1 (5 bases). The sample was whole blood, taken at baseline. This receptor was identified in an adult who was a healthcare worker with PCR-confirmed SARS-CoV-2 infection or an uninfected control (not recorded which). CDR3 residues: CASSEGDQVWAFF. Written as DNA, the CDR3 is TGTGCCAGCAGTGAAGGGGACCAGGTGTGGGCTTTCTTT.